The 25 T cell receptor beta chains below were found in one sample sequenced in a study of cytomegalovirus exposure and HLA in healthy donors. PCR used 60 Vbeta primers and 13 Jbeta primers. TCRdb's copy holds only in-frame clones and misses some; the assay was immunoSEQ multiplex PCR. The repertoire includes 95,000 or so clones, 81% of them detected once, and less than 5% sits in the top ten. The specimen sequenced was PBMCs. The receptors originated from a woman in her seventies in good health and CMV-seropositive.

The CDR3 loop is CASTLADEQFF. The DNA for the CDR3 is TGTGCCAGCACCCTGGCGGATGAGCAGTTCTTC. V and J are TRBV7-2 and TRBJ2-1; D is unclear. The CDR3 extends over 11 amino acids. Germline CDR1 and CDR2: SGHTA and FQGNSA. V lost 7 bases to trimming and J lost 8 bases, with 9 bases between them. The full variable domain, completed using reference TRBV7-2 and TRBJ2-1, is GAGVSQSPSNKVTEKGKDVELRCDPISGHTALYWYRQSLGQGLEFLIYFQGNSAPDKSGLPSDRFSAERTGGSVSTLTIQRTQQEDSAVYLCASTLADEQFFGPGTRLTVL.

The chain combines TRBV28 with TRBJ2-1; maybe TRBD2 (6 bases). Germline lookup yields CDR1 MDHEN and CDR2 SYDVKM. The CDR3 runs to 15 residues. Trimming took 5 bases from V and 9 from J, leaving 20 bases between them. Written as DNA, the CDR3 is TGTGCCAGCAGTGTACTCGGGGGACTTGAAGGTGAGCAGTTCTTC. Its protein product is CASSVLGGLEGEQFF.

The chain links TRBV4-3 to TRBJ2-1; 10 bases agree with TRBD2. J gave up 2 bases and V 1 base, and 2 bases lay outside the gene matches. The germline gives CDR1 LGHNA, CDR2 YSLEER. The CDR3 contains 16 residues. For the CDR3, the DNA is TGCGCCAGCAGCCAAGGTAGCGGGAGGACCTACAATGAGCAGTTCTTC. Translated, it gives CASSQGSGRTYNEQFF.

J is TRBJ1-2 and V is TRBV6-6, with 9 bases that match TRBD1. The CDR3 extends over 13 amino acids. V was clipped by 6 bases and J by 7 bases; unmatched bases: 6. Germline CDR1 reads MNHNY; CDR2 reads SVGAGI (reference sequence). The CDR3 sequence: CASSLGQGAGYTF. CDR3 in DNA: TGTGCCAGCAGCCTGGGACAGGGCGCTGGCTACACCTTC.

The CDR3 reads CASSSQVGVTGELFF. CDR3 sequence (DNA): TGTGCCAGCAGCTCACAGGTTGGGGTCACCGGGGAGCTGTTTTTT. The chain has TRBV7-9 and TRBJ2-2, with D possibly matching TRBD1 (5 bases). The CDR3 contains 15 residues. The ends were cut back, 4 bases at V and 4 bases at J, with 13 bases in the middle. CDR1 is SEHNR and CDR2 is FQNEAQ in the germline V gene (reference sequence).

Here the CDR3 DNA reads TGTGCCAGCAGCGAGGGGACTAGTCCCTCCTACGAGCAGTACTTC. Its translation: CASSEGTSPSYEQYF. The chain combines TRBV9 with TRBJ2-7; 8 bases agree with TRBD2. After removal of 3 bases from V and 0 bases from J, the junction contained 5 bases not matched to a gene. CDR3 size: 15 residues. Looked up from germline, CDR1 is SGDLS and CDR2 is YYNGEE.

The chain employs TRBV11-1 and TRBJ2-5; 10 bases are shared with TRBD2. Per germline, CDR1 SGHAT and CDR2 FQDESV (reference sequence). The V gene end was trimmed by 2 bases and the J gene end by 2 bases; junction bases not matched to a gene: 2. This CDR3 region has 15 residues. Here the CDR3 reads CASSLFSGGQETQYF. The CDR3 bases are TGTGCCAGCAGCTTATTTAGCGGGGGGCAAGAGACCCAGTACTTC.

The genes are TRBV5-1 and TRBJ2-7; TRBD2 agrees at 9 bases. The CDR3 runs 15 residues. Per germline, CDR1 SGHRS and CDR2 YFSETQ. The V segment lost 0 bases and the J segment 6 bases; nucleotides outside the gene matches: 7. The CDR3 bases are TGCGCCAGCAGCTTGGTTGCGGGAGGGAGCCTCGAGCAGTACTTC. Amino acid sequence: CASSLVAGGSLEQYF. Full variable domain (remainder filled in from reference TRBV5-1 and TRBJ2-7): KAGVTQTPRYLIKTRGQQVTLSCSPISGHRSVSWYQQTPGQGLQFLFEYFSETQRNKGNFPGRFSGRQFSNSRSEMNVSTLELGDSALYLCASSLVAGGSLEQYFGPGTRLTVT.

The gene calls are TRBV4-2 and TRBJ2-1; 11 nucleotides align to TRBD2. Germline V CDR1 and CDR2: LGHNA, YNFKEQ. The V segment lost 2 bases and the J segment 4 bases; nucleotides outside the gene matches: 7. The CDR3 has 17 residues. The DNA for the CDR3 is TGTGCCAGCAGCCAAACCGGGACTAGCGGTAAATACAATGAGCAGTTCTTC. Encoded protein: CASSQTGTSGKYNEQFF.

The rearrangement joins TRBV28 to TRBJ2-2, with D maybe TRBD1 (6 bases). With 2 bases removed from V and 2 bases from J, the gap between germline ends came to 9 bases. Germline values: CDR1 MDHEN, CDR2 SYDVKM. The CDR3 contains 15 residues. The DNA of the CDR3 is TGTGCCAGCAGTTTAGGGGGACAAAACACCGGGGAGCTGTTTTTT. Residues: CASSLGGQNTGELFF.

Only one count was recorded for this clone. The V gene is TRBV27, the J gene TRBJ2-5, with 7 bases lining up with TRBD2. This CDR3 has 15 amino acids. CDR1 is MNHEY, CDR2 SMNVEV, per germline (reference sequence). J was trimmed by 2 bases and V by 6 bases; bases with no gene match: 9. CDR3 loop: CASSDREATQETQYF. CDR3 nucleotide sequence: TGTGCCAGCAGCGACCGGGAGGCTACACAAGAGACCCAGTACTTC.

The rearrangement uses TRBV5-1 and TRBJ2-1; TRBD1 aligns across 7 bases. Looked up from germline, CDR1 is SGHRS and CDR2 is YFSETQ. CDR3 length equals 15 residues. The V segment lost 7 bases and the J segment 0 bases; nucleotides outside the gene matches: 7. The CDR3 nucleotides read TGCGCCAGCTCGGATCCAGGGGGCTCCTACAATGAGCAGTTCTTC. It codes for CASSDPGGSYNEQFF.

This chain connects TRBV7-9 to TRBJ2-1, with TRBD2 matching 8 bases. The CDR3 contains 16 residues. The trim removed 4 bases at V and 2 bases at J, leaving 7 bases unmatched. CDR1 is SEHNR and CDR2 is FQNEAQ in the germline V gene (reference sequence). The CDR3 nucleotides read TGTGCCAGCAGCTCCCTCAGCGGGAGCCCCTACAATGAGCAGTTCTTC. Residues: CASSSLSGSPYNEQFF.

The rearrangement uses TRBV5-1 and TRBJ2-3; 8 positions match TRBD2. Trimming took 4 bases from V and 1 from J; bases not matched to a gene: 8. Germline V CDR1 and CDR2: SGHRS, YFSETQ. The CDR3 contains 16 residues. The CDR3 loop is CASSGAGGSRTDTQYF. The DNA for the CDR3 is TGCGCCAGCAGCGGCGCGGGAGGATCCCGCACAGATACGCAGTATTTT.

The V and J genes are TRBV28 and TRBJ2-2, with TRBD2 identical over 7 bases. Germline CDR1 and CDR2: MDHEN and SYDVKM. With 5 bases clipped from V and 0 bases from J, the junction kept 12 bases outside the gene matches. This CDR3 region has 18 residues. DNA of the CDR3: TGTGCCAGCAGTCAACCTGGGACTAAATACTCGAACACCGGGGAGCTGTTTTTT. Protein: CASSQPGTKYSNTGELFF.

The chain has TRBV2 and TRBJ2-1; possible D gene TRBD1, 6 bases. The V end was cut by 6 bases, the J end by 9 bases, with 15 bases between. Looked up from germline, CDR1 is SNHLY and CDR2 is FYNNEI. CDR3 size: 13 residues. The CDR3: CASRDRTVSEQFF. The CDR3 region has the DNA TGTGCCAGCAGAGATAGGACAGTAAGTGAGCAGTTCTTC.

This clone was recorded once. The chain combines TRBV18 with TRBJ1-6, with a tentative D call TRBD1 (6 bases). The CDR3 totals 16 residues. V gave up 2 bases and J gave up 9 bases, with 17 bases separating them. The germline V gene has CDR1 KGHSH and CDR2 LQKENI. As DNA, the CDR3 is TGTGCCAGCTCACCAGACTCAACAGGGAAAGGTTCACCCCTCCACTTT. As protein: CASSPDSTGKGSPLHF.

This clone was picked up a small number of times. The same CDR3 can be traced to other DNA sequences in this sample. The gene calls are TRBV5-1 and TRBJ1-1; 9 positions match TRBD1. This CDR3 region has 15 residues. Germline CDR1 SGHRS, CDR2 YFSETQ. V lost 0 bases, J lost 4 bases, and 4 bases stayed unmatched. The CDR3 sequence is CASSLGDRVSTEAFF. In DNA form, the CDR3 reads TGCGCCAGCAGCTTGGGGGACAGGGTGAGCACTGAAGCTTTCTTT.

V gene TRBV7-2 combines with J gene TRBJ2-7; 9 bases match TRBD1. This CDR3 region has 15 residues. Trimming took 4 bases from V and 4 from J; bases not matched to a gene: 8. Germline lookup yields CDR1 SGHTA and CDR2 FQGNSA. CDR3 DNA sequence: TGTGCCAGCAGCTCAACCGGGACAGGGCCATACGAGCAGTACTTC. As protein: CASSSTGTGPYEQYF.

The gene calls are TRBV15 and TRBJ2-3; tentative D call: TRBD2 (6 bases). The CDR3 covers 18 residues. V was shortened by 1 base and J by 3 bases, with 20 bases between the two germline ends. Germline V CDR1 and CDR2: LNHNV, YYDKDF (reference sequence). CDR3 protein: CATSRAETGVIKTDTQYF. Here the CDR3 DNA reads TGTGCCACCAGCAGAGCGGAAACGGGAGTAATTAAAACAGATACGCAGTATTTT.

This chain's CDR3 is CASSLLAGNTIYF. The DNA of the CDR3 is TGTGCCAGCAGTTTATTAGCTGGAAACACCATATATTTT. The chain recombines TRBV28 with TRBJ1-3; no clear D gene. V was trimmed by 1 base and J by 2 bases, leaving 3 bases between them. Germline lookup yields CDR1 MDHEN and CDR2 SYDVKM. CDR3 length: 13 residues.

The chain has TRBV18 and TRBJ2-2; 9 bases are shared with TRBD2. The V gene end was trimmed by 1 base and the J gene end by 4 bases; junction bases not matched to a gene: 4. The CDR3 extends over 16 amino acids. Germline-derived CDR1 and CDR2 are KGHSH and LQKENI. CDR3 sequence: CASSPLAGAVTGELFF. In DNA form, the CDR3 reads TGTGCCAGCTCACCACTAGCGGGAGCGGTCACCGGGGAGCTGTTTTTT.

The V call is TRBV6-4, the J call TRBJ2-1; no clear D gene. The V gene's germline CDR1 is MRHNA and CDR2 SNTAGT. Trimming removed 0 bases from V and 6 bases from J, with 9 bases in between. The CDR3 length is 14 residues. The CDR3 DNA reads as TGTGCCAGCAGTGACTCGACTCGGTCCAATGAGCAGTTCTTC. Translating it yields CASSDSTRSNEQFF.

This clone was seen only once. The chain is built from TRBV27 and TRBJ2-7; 14 bases map to TRBD2. With 2 bases clipped from V and 5 bases from J, the junction kept 5 bases outside the gene matches. Germline lookup yields CDR1 MNHEY and CDR2 SMNVEV (reference sequence). The CDR3 consists of 16 residues. The CDR3 protein is CASSLGLAGGKDEQYF. The CDR3 DNA sequence: TGTGCCAGCAGTTTAGGACTAGCGGGAGGAAAGGACGAGCAGTACTTC.

This chain joins TRBV7-3 and TRBJ1-1; 7 positions agree with TRBD1. The CDR3 sequence is 14 residues long. The germline gives CDR1 SGHTA, CDR2 FQGTGA. Trimming at V came to 5 bases and at J to 0 bases, leaving 3 bases not matched to a gene. The CDR3 DNA sequence: TGTGCCAGCAGCATGGGACAGTTGAACACTGAAGCTTTCTTT. It is translated as CASSMGQLNTEAFF.